Listed below are T cell receptor beta chains from one sample, sequenced in a study of shared clonotypes between healthy human individuals. The data were produced by immunoSEQ multiplex PCR, yet TCRdb's version contains in-frame clones alone and is incomplete. The sample lists about 2.2 million clones; around 93% were seen once. Sequencing input: naive CD8+ T cells from PBMCs. The receptors derive from a man between 18 and 35 years old in good health. Some clones in this sample may be carry-over from other donors' samples. The CDR3 runs from the conserved cysteine through the conserved F or W. Rows may omit the clone size; those that give it use once, few, many or a size class.

J gene: TRBJ2-1; V gene: TRBV19; clone size: .; CDR3 protein: CASIPSGVSSYNEQFF
J gene: TRBJ1-5; V gene: TRBV30; clone size: once; CDR3 protein: CAWSVQFSRFQPQHF
J gene: TRBJ2-7; V gene: TRBV28; clone size: once; CDR3 protein: CASSINRDSSYEQYF
J gene: TRBJ2-7; V gene: TRBV6-5; clone size: .; CDR3 protein: CASSYRQGSTYEQYF
J gene: TRBJ1-2; V gene: TRBV13; clone size: .; CDR3 protein: CASDGKASYGYTF
J gene: TRBJ2-7; V gene: TRBV4-1; clone size: .; CDR3 protein: CASSQEAVNPYEQYF
J gene: TRBJ2-1; V gene: TRBV7-2; clone size: .; CDR3 protein: CASTHRERWDNEQFF
J gene: TRBJ2-1; V gene: TRBV7-9; clone size: .; CDR3 protein: CASSSVPGQGSSYNEQFF
J gene: TRBJ2-2; V gene: TRBV6-5; clone size: .; CDR3 protein: CASSYLGTANTGELFF
J gene: TRBJ2-1; V gene: TRBV28; clone size: .; CDR3 protein: CASSYSAREISYNEQFF
J gene: TRBJ1-3; V gene: TRBV23-1; clone size: .; CDR3 protein: CASSHPDRDRGLNTIYF
J gene: TRBJ2-3; V gene: TRBV10-2; clone size: .; CDR3 protein: CASSIKPSGDTQYF
J gene: TRBJ2-1; V gene: TRBV7-9; clone size: .; CDR3 protein: CASSLAPSNEQFF
J gene: TRBJ2-4; V gene: TRBV9; clone size: .; CDR3 protein: CASSEGQKNIQYF
J gene: TRBJ2-1; V gene: TRBV5-6; clone size: once; CDR3 protein: CASSTYQGATYNEQFF
J gene: TRBJ2-5; V gene: TRBV11-1; clone size: .; CDR3 protein: CASESGRGETQYF
J gene: TRBJ2-7; V gene: TRBV4-3; clone size: .; CDR3 protein: CASSQMKGSPGEQYF
J gene: TRBJ2-7; V gene: TRBV27; clone size: once; CDR3 protein: CASNPSSGSTLEQYF
J gene: TRBJ2-2; V gene: TRBV29-1; clone size: .; CDR3 protein: CSVVTSGKNTGELFF
J gene: TRBJ2-1; V gene: TRBV27; clone size: .; CDR3 protein: CASSFLPFTYNEQFF
J gene: TRBJ2-3; V gene: TRBV4-1; clone size: .; CDR3 protein: CASSQVGQRHTDTQYF
J gene: TRBJ2-5; V gene: TRBV7-6; clone size: .; CDR3 protein: CASSLLAELQETQYF
J gene: TRBJ2-1; V gene: TRBV7-9; clone size: .; CDR3 protein: CASSPYRGLAWNEQFF
J gene: TRBJ2-7; V gene: TRBV7-8; clone size: .; CDR3 protein: CASSSSPGNSYEQYF